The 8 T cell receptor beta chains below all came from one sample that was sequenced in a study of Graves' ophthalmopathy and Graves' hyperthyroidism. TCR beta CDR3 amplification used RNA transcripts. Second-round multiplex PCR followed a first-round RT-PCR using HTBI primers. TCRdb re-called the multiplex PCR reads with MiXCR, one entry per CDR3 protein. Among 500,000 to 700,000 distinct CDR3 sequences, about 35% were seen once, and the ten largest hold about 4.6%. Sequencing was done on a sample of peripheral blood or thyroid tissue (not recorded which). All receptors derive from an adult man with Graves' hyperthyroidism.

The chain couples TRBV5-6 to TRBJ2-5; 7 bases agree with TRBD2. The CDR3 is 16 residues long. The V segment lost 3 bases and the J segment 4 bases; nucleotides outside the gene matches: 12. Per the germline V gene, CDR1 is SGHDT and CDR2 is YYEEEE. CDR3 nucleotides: TGTGCCAGCAGCTGGGGAGGTGGCGGGAGAGGAGAGACCCAGTACTTC. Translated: CASSWGGGGRGETQYF.

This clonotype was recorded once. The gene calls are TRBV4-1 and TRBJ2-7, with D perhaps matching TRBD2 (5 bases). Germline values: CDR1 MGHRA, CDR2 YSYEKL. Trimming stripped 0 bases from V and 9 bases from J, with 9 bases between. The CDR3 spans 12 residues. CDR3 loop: CASSQDPAGQYF. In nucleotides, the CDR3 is TGCGCCAGCAGCCAAGATCCGGCGGGGCAGTACTTC.

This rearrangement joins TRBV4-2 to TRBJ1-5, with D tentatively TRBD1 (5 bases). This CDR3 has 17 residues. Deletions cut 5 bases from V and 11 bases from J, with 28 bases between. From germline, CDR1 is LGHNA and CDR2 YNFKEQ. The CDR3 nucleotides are TGTGCCAGCAGCTTGGGGGGTAAGGGATTGCGTGTCCAGTCCCAGCATTTT. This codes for CASSLGGKGLRVQSQHF.

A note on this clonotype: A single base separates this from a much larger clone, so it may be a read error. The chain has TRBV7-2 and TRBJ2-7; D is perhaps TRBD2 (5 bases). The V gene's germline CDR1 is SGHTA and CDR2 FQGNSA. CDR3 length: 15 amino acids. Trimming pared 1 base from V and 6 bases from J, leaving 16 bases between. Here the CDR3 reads CASSLDPSWTCEQYF. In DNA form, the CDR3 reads TGTGCCAGCAGCTTAGATCCTAGCTGGACCTGCGAGCAGTACTTC.

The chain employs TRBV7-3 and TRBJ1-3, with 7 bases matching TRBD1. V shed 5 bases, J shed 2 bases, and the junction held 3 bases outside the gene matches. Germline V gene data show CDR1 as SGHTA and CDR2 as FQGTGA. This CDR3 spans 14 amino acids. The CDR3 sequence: CASSMGTAGNTIYF. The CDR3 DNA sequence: TGTGCCAGCAGCATGGGGACAGCTGGAAACACCATATATTTT.

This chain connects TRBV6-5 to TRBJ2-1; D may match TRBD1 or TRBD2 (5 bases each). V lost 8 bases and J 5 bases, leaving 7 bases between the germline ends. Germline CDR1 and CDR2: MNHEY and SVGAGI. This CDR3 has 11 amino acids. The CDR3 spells CASGGHNEQFF. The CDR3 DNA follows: TGTGCCAGCGGGGGTCACAATGAGCAGTTCTTC.

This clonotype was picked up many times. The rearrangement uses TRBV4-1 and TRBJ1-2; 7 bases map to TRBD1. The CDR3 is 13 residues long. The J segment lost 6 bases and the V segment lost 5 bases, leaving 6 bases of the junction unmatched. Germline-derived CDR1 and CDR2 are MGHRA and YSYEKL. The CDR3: CASSNGTVNGYTF. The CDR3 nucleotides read TGCGCCAGCAGCAACGGGACAGTCAATGGCTACACCTTC.

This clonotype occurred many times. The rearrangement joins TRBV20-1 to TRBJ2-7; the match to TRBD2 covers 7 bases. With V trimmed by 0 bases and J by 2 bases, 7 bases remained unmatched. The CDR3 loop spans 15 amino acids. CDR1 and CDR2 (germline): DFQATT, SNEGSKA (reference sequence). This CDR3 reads CSARDTRGGAYEQYF. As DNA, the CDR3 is TGCAGTGCTAGAGATACGCGCGGGGGTGCCTACGAGCAGTACTTC.